This T cell receptor (beta chain) comes out of a study of T cell responses to AZD1222 COVID-19 vaccine. Study at large: Analyses pooled second doses at about 4 or about 12 weeks. Whole-study results and caveats: Variant regions that are unmutated are reportedly the target of nearly half of spike-specific TCRs. CD4 TCRs linked to vaccination spanned spike, dominating at 160-218 and 743-854.

Libraries were prepared by immunoSEQ multiplex PCR; TCRdb keeps only in-frame clonotypes and omits some of them. Of fewer than 45,000 clones in the sample, about 88% are singletons; the top ten hold 5.5% to 8%. With regard to this clone: Its matching antigen is unknown.

Sequenced here: peripheral blood, sampled on day 0 of AZD1222 vaccination. The clonotype comes from an adult in good health.

The CDR3 region is CASSLRGGTNEKLFF. CDR3 coding DNA: TGTGCCAGCAGCCTGCGAGGGGGGACTAATGAAAAACTGTTTTTT. The chain combines TRBV7-6 with TRBJ1-4; a weak D match, TRBD1 (6 bases). With 5 bases removed from V and 2 bases from J, the gap between germline ends came to 12 bases. This CDR3 region has 15 residues. Per germline, CDR1 SGHVS and CDR2 FNYEAQ.